The 22 T cell receptor beta chains presented below share a single source sample, sequenced in a study of blood T cell repertoires in COVID-19. Profiling relied on immunoSEQ multiplex PCR, and the TCRdb table lists in-frame clones only, not all of them. The sample includes 60,000 to 70,000 clones, almost 85% of them seen just once. Material: peripheral blood. These receptors all come from a man between 50 and 59 years old with acute or convalescent COVID-19.

DNA for the CDR3: TGTGCCAGCAGCCAAGACGACAGGGAAAACTATGGCTACACCTTC. Translating it yields CASSQDDRENYGYTF. This chain uses TRBV4-2 with TRBJ1-2; 7 nucleotides match TRBD1. From germline, CDR1 is LGHNA and CDR2 YNFKEQ. After removal of 0 bases from V and 2 bases from J, the junction contained 3 bases not matched to a gene. The CDR3 loop spans 15 amino acids.

In nucleotides, the CDR3 is TGTGCCAGCAGCCTCGGACAGGGGAACACTGAAGCTTTCTTT. This sequence encodes CASSLGQGNTEAFF. The V call is TRBV6-5, the J call TRBJ1-1; 8 bases fit TRBD1. Looked up from germline, CDR1 is MNHEY and CDR2 is SVGAGI. Trimming cost V 6 bases and J 1 base; bases outside gene matches: 4. CDR3 size: 14 residues.

V usage is TRBV12-5 and J usage is TRBJ2-5; maybe TRBD2 (6 bases). CDR1 is LGHNT and CDR2 is FRNRAP in the germline V gene. Trimming left V 8 bases short and J 5 bases short, with 18 bases between. The CDR3 extends over 14 amino acids. CDR3 residues: CASTRRGGEETQYF. CDR3 bases: TGTGCTAGTACGAGGCGGGGTGGAGAGGAGACCCAGTACTTC.

V usage is TRBV5-1 and J usage is TRBJ2-7; TRBD1 agrees at 7 bases. The CDR3 sequence is 16 residues long. V shed 2 bases and J 0 bases; nucleotides not matched to a gene: 8. CDR1 and CDR2 from the germline V gene are SGHRS and YFSETQ. The CDR3 reads CASSFTPGQTSYEQYF. The CDR3 DNA follows: TGCGCCAGCAGCTTTACCCCGGGACAGACCTCCTACGAGCAGTACTTC.

This sequence joins TRBV4-1 and TRBJ2-5; 10 bases map to TRBD1. The germline V gene encodes CDR1 MGHRA and CDR2 YSYEKL. The CDR3 runs 15 residues. Trimming cost V 1 base and J 5 bases; bases outside gene matches: 4. CDR3: CASSQGTGGYETQYF. The CDR3 DNA reads TGCGCCAGCAGCCAAGGGACAGGGGGGTATGAGACCCAGTACTTC.

This chain links TRBV6-5 with TRBJ2-2; D might be TRBD1 (5 bases). With 9 bases removed from V and 0 bases from J, the gap between germline ends came to 8 bases. The CDR3 totals 13 residues. Germline V gene data show CDR1 as MNHEY and CDR2 as SVGAGI. The CDR3 DNA reads as TGTGCCAGTGACAGATCGAACACCGGGGAGCTGTTTTTT. Translated, it gives CASDRSNTGELFF.

The rearrangement uses TRBV7-2 and TRBJ2-3; maybe TRBD1 (5 bases). Trimming cost V 3 bases and J 1 base, with 11 bases left between them. This CDR3 contains 15 residues. Germline V gene data show CDR1 as SGHTA and CDR2 as FQGNSA. DNA for the CDR3: TGTGCCAGCAGCTTGCAGGGATCAGGCACAGATACGCAGTATTTT. Protein sequence: CASSLQGSGTDTQYF. Based on the CDR3 plus reference TRBV7-2 and TRBJ2-3, the full variable domain is GAGVSQSPSNKVTEKGKDVELRCDPISGHTALYWYRQSLGQGLEFLIYFQGNSAPDKSGLPSDRFSAERTGGSVSTLTIQRTQQEDSAVYLCASSLQGSGTDTQYFGPGTRLTVL.

This clone has a handful of counts. This rearrangement joins TRBV5-5 to TRBJ2-7, with 9 bases that match TRBD1. Germline V gene sequence: CDR1 SGHKS, CDR2 YYEKEE (reference sequence). V lost 0 bases and J lost 6; bases outside the gene matches: 7. This CDR3 is built from 15 residues. The CDR3 loop is CASSLGIVGQGEQYV. Written as DNA, the CDR3 is TGTGCCAGCAGCTTGGGAATCGTGGGACAGGGCGAGCAGTACGTC.

The rearrangement uses TRBV5-4 and TRBJ2-7, with 14 bases identical to TRBD2. The trim removed 3 bases at V and 4 bases at J, leaving 6 bases unmatched. Per the germline V gene, CDR1 is SGHNT and CDR2 is YYREEE (reference sequence). The CDR3 has 16 amino acids. In DNA, the CDR3 is TGTGCCAGCAGCTATGGGACTAGCGGGGGTGGTTACGAGCAGTACTTC. Its translation is CASSYGTSGGGYEQYF.

The rearrangement uses TRBV7-3 and TRBJ2-3; 7 positions agree with TRBD1. CDR3 size: 16 residues. CDR1 is SGHTA, CDR2 FQGTGA, per germline. J gave up 1 base and V 4 bases, and 8 bases lay outside the gene matches. The DNA for the CDR3 is TGTGCCAGCAGCTCTACAGGGGCCTTTGGCACAGATACGCAGTATTTT. This codes for CASSSTGAFGTDTQYF.

The J gene is TRBJ1-1, the V gene TRBV27, with 8 bases that match TRBD1. The trim removed 4 bases at V and 4 bases at J, leaving 5 bases unmatched. Germline V lookup: CDR1 MNHEY, CDR2 SMNVEV (reference sequence). The CDR3 loop spans 14 amino acids. Written as DNA, the CDR3 is TGTGCCAGCAGTTCGGCGGACAGGGCCACTGAAGCTTTCTTT. Residues: CASSSADRATEAFF.

The rearrangement joins TRBV4-2 to TRBJ2-3; weak D call: TRBD1 (7 bases). Trimming took off 4 bases at V and 2 bases at J, with 13 bases between the two ends. CDR3 size: 15 residues. Germline CDR1 LGHNA, CDR2 YNFKEQ. In DNA, the CDR3 is TGTGCCAGCAGCCCCAGGGGGGCTGTCACAGATACGCAGTATTTT. It is translated as CASSPRGAVTDTQYF.

V and J are TRBV10-1 and TRBJ2-2; D perhaps matches TRBD2 (5 bases). Trimming took off 0 bases at V and 7 bases at J, with 12 bases between the two ends. The CDR3 totals 15 residues. Per the germline V gene, CDR1 is WNHNN and CDR2 is SYGVQD (reference sequence). The CDR3 loop is CASSESGSGIGELFF. In DNA form, the CDR3 reads TGCGCCAGCAGTGAGTCTGGGTCCGGGATCGGGGAGCTGTTTTTT.

This sequence joins TRBV24-1 and TRBJ2-1; 9 bases agree with TRBD2. The CDR3 consists of 16 residues. V dropped 3 bases and J dropped 4; count of bases not matched to a gene: 6. Germline values: CDR1 KGHDR, CDR2 SFDVKD. CDR3 residues: CATSDTGTSPYNEQFF. CDR3 sequence (DNA): TGTGCCACCAGTGATACCGGGACTAGCCCTTACAATGAGCAGTTCTTC.

The chain has TRBV4-2 and TRBJ1-2; 7 bases are shared with TRBD1. The germline V gene has CDR1 LGHNA and CDR2 YNFKEQ. The CDR3 contains 18 residues. V trimming: 1 base; J trimming: 0 bases; junction bases outside the gene matches: 11. This chain's CDR3 is CASSQATTGRTTNYGYTF. The DNA of the CDR3 is TGTGCCAGCAGCCAAGCAACGACAGGGCGCACCACTAACTATGGCTACACCTTC.

This chain uses TRBV9 with TRBJ2-3, with no clear D. CDR1 is SGDLS and CDR2 is YYNGEE in the germline V gene. The length of the CDR3 is 12 residues. The germline V and J ends were trimmed by 4 bases and 2 bases, with 5 bases remaining between them. CDR3 amino acids: CASSLTTDTQYF. CDR3 DNA sequence: TGTGCCAGCAGCCTAACCACAGATACGCAGTATTTT.

The chain couples TRBV19 to TRBJ1-1; D gene unclear. Trimming shortened V by 4 bases and J by 1 base, and 7 bases separated the two germline ends. CDR3 length equals 13 residues. Per germline, CDR1 LNHDA and CDR2 SQIVND (reference sequence). The CDR3 spells CASSTTKNTEAFF. The CDR3 DNA follows: TGTGCCAGTAGTACAACAAAGAACACTGAAGCTTTCTTT.

This clone was counted only a few times. The V call is TRBV27, the J call TRBJ1-2; no reliable D call. CDR1 and CDR2 (germline): MNHEY, SMNVEV (reference sequence). Trimming cost V 5 bases and J 1 base, with 8 bases left between them. This CDR3 region has 13 residues. The CDR3 sequence: CASSPSDNYGYTF. The DNA of the CDR3 is TGTGCCAGCAGTCCTTCAGATAACTATGGCTACACCTTC.

This clone turned up a few times. The V call is TRBV6-5, the J call TRBJ2-3; no clear D gene. The CDR3 loop spans 14 amino acids. Germline loops: CDR1 MNHEY, CDR2 SVGAGI. Trimming left V 4 bases short and J 2 bases short, with 10 bases between. In nucleotides, the CDR3 is TGTGCCAGCAGTTCCCCGACAAACACAGATACGCAGTATTTT. It translates to CASSSPTNTDTQYF.

The rearrangement uses TRBV7-3 and TRBJ2-1; possible D gene TRBD1, 6 bases. Per germline, CDR1 SGHTA and CDR2 FQGTGA. The V end lost 4 bases, the J end lost 9 bases, and 19 bases lay between the germline ends. CDR3 size: 15 residues. The CDR3 DNA is TGTGCCAGCAGCTCAAGGGACAATTGGGCGGCTGAGCAGTTCTTC. Protein: CASSSRDNWAAEQFF. Variable domain in full (rest from reference TRBV7-3 and TRBJ2-1): GAGVSQTPSNKVTEKGKYVELRCDPISGHTALYWYRQSLGQGPEFLIYFQGTGAADDSGLPNDRFFAVRPEGSVSTLKIQRTERGDSAVYLCASSSRDNWAAEQFFGPGTRLTVL.

J is TRBJ1-2 and V is TRBV2; no clear D gene. CDR3 size: 13 residues. Trimming shortened V by 5 bases and J by 4 bases, and 11 bases separated the two germline ends. From germline, CDR1 is SNHLY and CDR2 FYNNEI. CDR3 sequence (DNA): TGTGCCAGCAGTAATCGTCAGATCTATGGCTACACCTTC. As protein: CASSNRQIYGYTF.

The chain is built from TRBV9 and TRBJ2-2; 9 bases fit TRBD2. The CDR3 has 17 amino acids. V was clipped by 9 bases and J by 1 base; unmatched bases: 13. Germline assignment: CDR1 SGDLS and CDR2 YYNGEE. The CDR3 protein is CATRAQRGGGNTGELFF. CDR3 in DNA: TGTGCCACCCGCGCCCAGCGCGGGGGGGGGAACACCGGGGAGCTGTTTTTT.